Listed below are T cell receptor beta chains from one sample, sequenced in a study of Ad26.COV2.S vaccination and SARS-CoV-2 variants. The protocol was immunoSEQ multiplex PCR, while the TCRdb copy is restricted to in-frame clones and leaves out a portion. Of a few hundred thousand clones listed, roughly 91% are singletons. The sample in question was peripheral blood, obtained in a trial of Ad26.COV2.S vaccine versus placebo. All receptors come from a person between 18 and 65 years old who received the Ad26.COV2.S COVID-19 vaccine or a placebo. The CDR3 runs from the conserved cysteine through the conserved F or W. The D gene is left open where the match is weak. Part of the rows lack a size; the others show once, few, many or a class for expanded clones.

CDR3nt: TGTGCCACCAGTGATTTGCAAGCGCACTCCTACAATGAGCAGTTCTTC
CDR3aa: CATSDLQAHSYNEQFF
j_gene: TRBJ2-1
v_gene: TRBV24-1
d_gene: .
abundance: .

CDR3nt: TGTGCCAGCAGCCAAGTCGGTCGAACTAGGACTGCAAACCGCTACGAGCAGTACTTC
CDR3aa: CASSQVGRTRTANRYEQYF
j_gene: TRBJ2-7
v_gene: TRBV4-2
d_gene: .
abundance: once

CDR3nt: TGTGCCAGCAGATTAGAGGGCGCTAGCGGGAGTAACCCCAATGAGCAGTTCTTC
CDR3aa: CASRLEGASGSNPNEQFF
j_gene: TRBJ2-1
v_gene: TRBV7-2
d_gene: TRBD2
abundance: .

CDR3nt: TGCAGCGTCCATAGCGTTAACACCGGGGAGCTGTTTTTT
CDR3aa: CSVHSVNTGELFF
j_gene: TRBJ2-2
v_gene: TRBV29-1
d_gene: .
abundance: .

CDR3nt: TGCGCCAGCAGCCCGGGACTAGCGGCCCAAGAGACCCAGTACTTC
CDR3aa: CASSPGLAAQETQYF
j_gene: TRBJ2-5
v_gene: TRBV5-1
d_gene: TRBD2
abundance: .

CDR3nt: TGTGCCAGCTCCAACCGGGAGGGCGGCTACGAGCAGTACTTC
CDR3aa: CASSNREGGYEQYF
j_gene: TRBJ2-7
v_gene: TRBV7-6
d_gene: TRBD2
abundance: once

CDR3nt: TGCAGTGCTAGTTGGAGCGGACAGTCCGTCCCCGGGGAGCTGTTTTTT
CDR3aa: CSASWSGQSVPGELFF
j_gene: TRBJ2-2
v_gene: TRBV20-1
d_gene: .
abundance: once

CDR3nt: TGTGCCAGCAGCTTCCTGACGGATAATTCACCCCTCCACTTT
CDR3aa: CASSFLTDNSPLHF
j_gene: TRBJ1-6
v_gene: TRBV7-8
d_gene: .
abundance: .

CDR3nt: TGTGCCAGCAAATTGGGACAGGGGGAGGCCAACGTCCTGACTTTC
CDR3aa: CASKLGQGEANVLTF
j_gene: TRBJ2-6
v_gene: TRBV11-1
d_gene: TRBD1
abundance: .

CDR3nt: TGTGCCAGCAGCGTAGCTGGGGCGGGAGGGGCTAGAGAGCAGTTCTTC
CDR3aa: CASSVAGAGGAREQFF
j_gene: TRBJ2-1
v_gene: TRBV9
d_gene: TRBD2
abundance: .

CDR3nt: TGTGCCAGCAGTTTAGGGCTTAGCACAGATACGCAGTATTTT
CDR3aa: CASSLGLSTDTQYF
j_gene: TRBJ2-3
v_gene: TRBV27
d_gene: .
abundance: .

CDR3nt: TGTGCCAGCAGCTCCTTCCGGACAGGGGGTGGGAGTGAGCAGTTCTTC
CDR3aa: CASSSFRTGGGSEQFF
j_gene: TRBJ2-1
v_gene: TRBV13
d_gene: TRBD1
abundance: .

CDR3nt: TGTGCCAGCAAAAGCACTAGCGGGATCGGCAGTGAGCAGTTCTTC
CDR3aa: CASKSTSGIGSEQFF
j_gene: TRBJ2-1
v_gene: TRBV2
d_gene: TRBD2
abundance: .

CDR3nt: TGTGCCAGCAGCCAACTACTAGCGGGATATGGAGATACGCAGTATTTT
CDR3aa: CASSQLLAGYGDTQYF
j_gene: TRBJ2-3
v_gene: TRBV3-1/TRBV3-2
d_gene: TRBD2
abundance: .

CDR3nt: TGTGCCAGCCGACATCAGACAGGGAACACTGAAGCTTTCTTT
CDR3aa: CASRHQTGNTEAFF
j_gene: TRBJ1-1
v_gene: TRBV6-5
d_gene: .
abundance: once

CDR3nt: TGTGCCAGTAGGGAGGGGGCCAAGGCCTTCGAAAAACTGTTTTTT
CDR3aa: CASREGAKAFEKLFF
j_gene: TRBJ1-4
v_gene: TRBV19
d_gene: TRBD1
abundance: .

CDR3nt: TGTGCCAGCAGTTTACTCGCCACAGATACGCAGTATTTT
CDR3aa: CASSLLATDTQYF
j_gene: TRBJ2-3
v_gene: TRBV27
d_gene: .
abundance: once

CDR3nt: TGTGCCAGCAGTTTCGGGGGTGAAGCTTTCTTT
CDR3aa: CASSFGGEAFF
j_gene: TRBJ1-1
v_gene: TRBV12-3/TRBV12-4
d_gene: .
abundance: .

CDR3nt: TGTGCCAGCAGCCCCCCCGTCCCCGGGGCCAACGTCCTGACTTTC
CDR3aa: CASSPPVPGANVLTF
j_gene: TRBJ2-6
v_gene: TRBV7-3
d_gene: .
abundance: .

CDR3nt: TGTGCCAGCAGACGGATGGGCTCTGGAAACACCATATATTTT
CDR3aa: CASRRMGSGNTIYF
j_gene: TRBJ1-3
v_gene: TRBV7-2
d_gene: .
abundance: .

CDR3nt: TGTGCCAGCAGCTTGCGGCGGGGAGCCTACGAGCAGTACTTC
CDR3aa: CASSLRRGAYEQYF
j_gene: TRBJ2-7
v_gene: TRBV5-4
d_gene: .
abundance: .

CDR3nt: TGTGCAAGTCGCTTCCAGCTGTGGGACTCGTGCAGGGACGAGCAGTACTTC
CDR3aa: CASRFQLWDSCRDEQYF
j_gene: TRBJ2-7
v_gene: TRBV12-2
d_gene: .
abundance: .